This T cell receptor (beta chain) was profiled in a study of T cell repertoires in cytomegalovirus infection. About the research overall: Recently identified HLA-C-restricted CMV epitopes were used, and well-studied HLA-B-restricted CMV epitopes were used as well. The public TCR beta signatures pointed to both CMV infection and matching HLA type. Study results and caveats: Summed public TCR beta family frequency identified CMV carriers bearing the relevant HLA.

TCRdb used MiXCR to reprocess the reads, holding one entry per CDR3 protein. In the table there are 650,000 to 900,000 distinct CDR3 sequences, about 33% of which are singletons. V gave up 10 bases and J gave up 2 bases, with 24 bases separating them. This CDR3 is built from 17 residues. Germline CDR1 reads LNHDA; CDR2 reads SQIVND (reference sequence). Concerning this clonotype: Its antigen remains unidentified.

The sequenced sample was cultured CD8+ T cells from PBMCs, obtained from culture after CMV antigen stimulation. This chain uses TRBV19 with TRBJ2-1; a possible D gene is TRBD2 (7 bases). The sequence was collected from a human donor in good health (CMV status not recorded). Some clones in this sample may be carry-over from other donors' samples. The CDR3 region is CATSQWGGRSTYNEQFF. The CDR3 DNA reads TGTGCCACATCACAATGGGGGGGCCGCAGCACCTACAATGAGCAGTTCTTC.